This T cell receptor (beta chain) is drawn from a study of blood T cell repertoires in COVID-19. Study details: Italy, Spain and the United States were the sources of the convalescent and acute COVID-19 samples. PBMCs, B-cell-depleted T cells, or T cells were the source of the cDNA or gDNA that made up the material.

Trimming left V 4 bases short and J 5 bases short, with 13 bases between. This CDR3 spans 14 amino acids. Germline V gives CDR1 SGHRS, CDR2 YFSETQ. Per the original data handling: From reference gene primer amplification, estimates of nucleated cell counts were derived. Data came from immunoSEQ multiplex PCR; TCRdb stores just in-frame clones and leaves some out. V, J and clone size were drawn from that table, and D and trimming were deduced from the DNA. The repertoire holds 150,000 or so clones, with roughly 84% as singletons. Enrolment of Seattle patients took place during active infection, and they were followed longitudinally.

The V gene is TRBV5-1, the J gene TRBJ1-5; no clear D. This sequence originates from a woman in her fifties or sixties with COVID-19, enrolled during active disease. Sequenced material: peripheral blood. DNA for the CDR3: TGCGCCAGCAGCCCGGCCCTCGGGGATCAGCCCCAGCATTTT. It encodes CASSPALGDQPQHF. The whole variable domain, remainder taken from reference TRBV5-1 and TRBJ1-5, is KAGVTQTPRYLIKTRGQQVTLSCSPISGHRSVSWYQQTPGQGLQFLFEYFSETQRNKGNFPGRFSGRQFSNSRSEMNVSTLELGDSALYLCASSPALGDQPQHFGDGTRLSIL.